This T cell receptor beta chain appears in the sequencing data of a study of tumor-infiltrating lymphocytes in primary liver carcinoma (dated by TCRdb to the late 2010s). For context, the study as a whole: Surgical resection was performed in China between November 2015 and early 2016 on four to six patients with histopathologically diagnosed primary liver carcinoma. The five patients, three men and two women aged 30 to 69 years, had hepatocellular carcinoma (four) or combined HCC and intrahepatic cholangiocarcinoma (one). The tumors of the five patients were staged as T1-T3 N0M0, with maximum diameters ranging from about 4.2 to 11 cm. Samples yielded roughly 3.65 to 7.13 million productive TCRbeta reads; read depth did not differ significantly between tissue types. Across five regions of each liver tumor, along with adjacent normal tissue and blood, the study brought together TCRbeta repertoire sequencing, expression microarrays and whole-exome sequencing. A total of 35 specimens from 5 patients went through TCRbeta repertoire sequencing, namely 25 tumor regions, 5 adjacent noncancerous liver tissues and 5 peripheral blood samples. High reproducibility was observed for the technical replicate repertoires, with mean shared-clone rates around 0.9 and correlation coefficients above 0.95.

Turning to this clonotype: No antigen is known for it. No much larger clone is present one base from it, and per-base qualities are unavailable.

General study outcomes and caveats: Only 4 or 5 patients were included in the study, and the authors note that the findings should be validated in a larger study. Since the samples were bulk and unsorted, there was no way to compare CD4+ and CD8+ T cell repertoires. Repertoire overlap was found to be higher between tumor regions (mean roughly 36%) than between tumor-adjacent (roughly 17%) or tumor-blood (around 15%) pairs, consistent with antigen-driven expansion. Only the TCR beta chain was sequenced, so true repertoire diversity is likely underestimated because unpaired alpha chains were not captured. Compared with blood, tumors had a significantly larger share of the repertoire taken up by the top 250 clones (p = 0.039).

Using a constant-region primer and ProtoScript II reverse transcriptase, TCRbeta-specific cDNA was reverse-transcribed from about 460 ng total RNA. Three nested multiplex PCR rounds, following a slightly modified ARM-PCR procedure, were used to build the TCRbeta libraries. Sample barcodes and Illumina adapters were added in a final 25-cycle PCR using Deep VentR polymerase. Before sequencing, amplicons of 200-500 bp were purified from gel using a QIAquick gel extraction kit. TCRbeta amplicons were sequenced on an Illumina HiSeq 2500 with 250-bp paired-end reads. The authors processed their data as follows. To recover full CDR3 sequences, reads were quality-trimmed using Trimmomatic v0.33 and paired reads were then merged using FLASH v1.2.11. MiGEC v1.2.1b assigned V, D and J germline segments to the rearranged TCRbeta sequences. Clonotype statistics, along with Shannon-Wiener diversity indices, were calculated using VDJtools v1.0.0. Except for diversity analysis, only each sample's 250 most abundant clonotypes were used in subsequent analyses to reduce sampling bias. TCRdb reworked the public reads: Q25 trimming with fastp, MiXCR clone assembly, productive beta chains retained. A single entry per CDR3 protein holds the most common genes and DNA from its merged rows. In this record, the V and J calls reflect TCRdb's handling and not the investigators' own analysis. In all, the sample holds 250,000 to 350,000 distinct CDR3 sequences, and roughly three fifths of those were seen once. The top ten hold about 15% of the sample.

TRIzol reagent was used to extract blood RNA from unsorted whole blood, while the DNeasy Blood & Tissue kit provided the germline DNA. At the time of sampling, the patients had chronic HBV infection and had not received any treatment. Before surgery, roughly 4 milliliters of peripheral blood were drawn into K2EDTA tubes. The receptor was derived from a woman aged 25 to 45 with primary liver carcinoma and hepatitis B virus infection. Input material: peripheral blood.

In nucleotides, the sequence is TGTGCCAGCAGCCGAGTGGGGGGCGGTGAAAAACTGTTTTTT. Its translation is CASSRVGGGEKLFF. The sequence joins TRBV6-5 to TRBJ1-4; the best D guess is TRBD1, with 6 bases matching. Trimming costs V 6 bases and J 7 bases, and their ends lie 15 bases apart. The cysteine opens and the phenylalanine closes a CDR3 of 14 amino acids. Only the CDR3 part of the read is kept: 42 bases, read in frame from the first base. CDR1 MNHEY and CDR2 SVGAGI were looked up in the germline V gene.